The 7 T cell receptor beta chains given below trace back to one sample, sequenced in a study of beta chain features in type 1 diabetes. The authors reverse transcribed all of the isolated RNA, so sequencing captured expressed TCRB transcripts. Measured with immunoSEQ multiplex PCR; TCRdb has only the in-frame clones, and not every one. The table lists a few hundred thousand clones, approximately 15% of them singletons, with approximately 0.035% in the top ten. The material sequenced was naive CD4+ T cells from blood. These receptors were taken from a man aged 25-45 years in good health.

The rearrangement uses TRBV15 and TRBJ2-1; 8 bases fit TRBD1. Losses at the gene ends were 0 bases for V and 9 bases for J; bases not matched to a gene: 7. Germline V CDR1 and CDR2: LNHNV, YYDKDF (reference sequence). The length of the CDR3 is 15 residues. CDR3 sequence: CATSREGRGRGEQFF. CDR3 bases: TGTGCCACCAGCAGAGAGGGCAGGGGGCGCGGTGAGCAGTTCTTC.

Of note for this clone: Other DNA sequences in this sample translate to the same CDR3. In DNA, the CDR3 is TGTGCCAGCAGCGTTCTAGGCACAGATACGCAGTATTTT. This sequence encodes CASSVLGTDTQYF. The rearrangement links TRBV9 to TRBJ2-3; the D is unclear. CDR1 and CDR2 from the germline V gene are SGDLS and YYNGEE. There are 13 residues in the CDR3. V shed 2 bases and J shed 1 base, with 5 bases lying between them.

This chain uses TRBV14 with TRBJ1-1; no clear D. Trimming cost V 3 bases and J 1 base, with 6 bases left between them. CDR1 and CDR2 (germline): SGHDN, FVKESK. The CDR3 is 13 residues long. The chain's CDR3 is CASSHQQNTEAFF. The DNA of the CDR3 is TGTGCCAGCAGCCACCAGCAGAACACTGAAGCTTTCTTT.

The table lists this clone with many counts. J is TRBJ2-1 and V is TRBV29-1; no clear D. Germline values: CDR1 SQVTM, CDR2 ANQGSEA. Trimming took off 4 bases at V and 6 bases at J, with 7 bases between the two ends. The length of the CDR3 is 11 residues. CDR3 sequence: CSVVSTNEQFF. The CDR3 coding sequence is TGCAGCGTTGTATCGACCAATGAGCAGTTCTTC.

V and J are TRBV7-2 and TRBJ2-1; TRBD2 matches 10 bases. The CDR3 sequence is 15 residues long. From germline, CDR1 is SGHTA and CDR2 FQGNSA. V dropped 3 bases and J dropped 4; count of bases not matched to a gene: 3. The CDR3 DNA reads as TGTGCCAGCAGCTTGCCGGGACTAGCGTACAATGAGCAGTTCTTC. This gives the protein CASSLPGLAYNEQFF. The full variable domain, with the rest looked up from reference TRBV7-2 and TRBJ2-1, is GAGVSQSPSNKVTEKGKDVELRCDPISGHTALYWYRQSLGQGLEFLIYFQGNSAPDKSGLPSDRFSAERTGGSVSTLTIQRTQQEDSAVYLCASSLPGLAYNEQFFGPGTRLTVL.

This clone was observed a few times. The chain links TRBV6-5 to TRBJ2-7; no clear D gene. V was trimmed by 10 bases and J by 0 bases, leaving 16 bases between them. Looked up from germline, CDR1 is MNHEY and CDR2 is SVGAGI. The CDR3 totals 14 residues. For the CDR3, the DNA is TGTGCCAACTGGCACTGTGTCAGCTCCTACGAGCAGTACGTC. Amino acids: CANWHCVSSYEQYV.

The chain links TRBV29-1 to TRBJ1-1, with 8 bases fitting TRBD1. This CDR3 region has 12 residues. Germline CDR1 SQVTM, CDR2 ANQGSEA. J lost 6 bases, V lost 7 bases, and 7 bases had no gene match. The CDR3 region has the DNA TGCAGCGCTCAGACAGGGGACGCTGAAGCTTTCTTT. Translation: CSAQTGDAEAFF.